These 2 T cell receptor beta chains share one sample of origin, sequenced in a study of blood T cell repertoires in COVID-19 (dated by TCRdb to 2020 to 2022). Libraries were prepared through the immunoSEQ multiplex PCR assay. Imported from immuneACCESS, the table was reduced by TCRdb to in-frame sequences with V and J called. These copies leave out some clones; in studies compared against another copy, an unresolved V gene accounts for under half, and the cause of the remainder is not known. The sample includes a few hundred thousand clones, with roughly 89% observed a single time. The top ten constitute under 3.5% of the sample. Sequenced: peripheral blood. The receptors were sampled from a woman in her twenties or thirties with active or convalescent COVID-19.

This clone appeared once. The chain recombines TRBV10-3 with TRBJ2-1; weak D call: TRBD2 (5 bases). CDR3 length: 13 residues. From germline, CDR1 is ENHRY and CDR2 SYGVKD. Trimming left V 6 bases short and J 6 bases short, with 12 bases between. The CDR3 reads CAIRGLEGNEQFF. Here the CDR3 DNA reads TGTGCCATCAGAGGACTTGAAGGCAATGAGCAGTTCTTC.

The rearrangement joins TRBV18 to TRBJ2-1; TRBD1 agrees at 11 bases. From germline, CDR1 is KGHSH and CDR2 LQKENI. V lost 2 bases to trimming and J lost 0 bases; unmatched junction nucleotides: 6. The CDR3 is 18 residues long. The CDR3 region is CASSPGGQGGNSYNEQFF. The CDR3 DNA reads TGTGCCAGCTCACCAGGGGGACAGGGGGGAAACTCCTACAATGAGCAGTTCTTC.